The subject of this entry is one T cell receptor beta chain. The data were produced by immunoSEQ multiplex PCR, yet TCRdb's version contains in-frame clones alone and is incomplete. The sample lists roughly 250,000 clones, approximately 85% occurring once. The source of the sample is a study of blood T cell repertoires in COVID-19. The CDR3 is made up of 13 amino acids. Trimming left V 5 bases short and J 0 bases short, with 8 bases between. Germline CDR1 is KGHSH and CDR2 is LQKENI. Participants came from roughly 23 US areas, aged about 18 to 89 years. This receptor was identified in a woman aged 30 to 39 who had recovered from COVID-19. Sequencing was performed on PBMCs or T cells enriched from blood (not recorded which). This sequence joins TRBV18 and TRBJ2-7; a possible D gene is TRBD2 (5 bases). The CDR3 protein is CASSAGLSYEQYF. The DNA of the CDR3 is TGTGCCAGCTCAGCGGGCCTCTCCTACGAGCAGTACTTC.